This T cell receptor beta chain is drawn from a study of shared clonotypes between healthy human individuals (dated by TCRdb to 2018 to 2021). Background on the whole study: A few men and a couple of women, aged 18 to 49 years, made up the cohort. To estimate repertoire size and how much clonotypes are shared between individuals, the study performed deep sequencing of blood TCR repertoires from a few healthy adults. To increase sequencing depth and limit assay-specific biases, TCR repertoire library preparation and sequencing were carried out by different laboratories using diverse techniques. Leukapheresis yielded between about 0.85 and 10 billion PBMCs per donor.

A remark on this clone: Its cognate antigen has yet to be identified. No base quality information exists; no much larger clone differs at one position. The identical CDR3 is also encoded by other nucleotide sequences in the sample.

Healthy HIV-negative adults with no recently reported acute infections or vaccinations were included as donors. All donors were Caucasian adults living in Nashville, Tennessee, USA. For unsorted samples, about 90 million PBMCs were counted, and genomic DNA was extracted using the QIAamp DNA Blood Mini kit. Blood was obtained by leukapheresis, after which PBMCs were separated by Ficoll-Histopaque density gradient centrifugation and cryopreserved in liquid nitrogen vapor phase. Using the deep immunoSEQ assay, TCR CDR3 regions were amplified from genomic DNA by multiplex PCR. For each cell subset, the extracted genomic DNA was distributed evenly across all wells of several immunoSEQ 96-well plates, and each plate served as one replicate. For unsorted PBMC, around 300 ng of genomic DNA, equivalent to around 30,000 T cell genomes, went into each replicate PCR. Ten immunoSEQ deep assay plates were used to sequence unsorted PBMC genomic DNA. Purified libraries were quantified with a Qubit 3.0 fluorometer, sized on a Bioanalyzer 2100, and re-quantified with the KAPA Library Quantification kit. A separate single-read 150-cycle Illumina NextSeq 550 flow cell was used to sequence each immunoSEQ 96-well plate. Per the source publication's procedure: Because the immunoSEQ output held only junctional sequences and lacked quality scores, the filtering could not match the filtering applied to full-length reads. To assign V/J genes and CDR3, sequences were annotated using PyIR, a Python wrapper for IgBLAST v1.9, with IMGT germline references. Reads were removed for weak V/J assignments (E-value above 1e-6), missing CDR3, stop codons, out-of-frame junctions, or ambiguous translated residues. A V3J clonotype was defined by an identical inferred V gene, J gene, and CDR3 amino acid sequence. Percentage overlap between repertoires was calculated by dividing the number of shared unique clonotypes by the size of the smaller repertoire. RTK rarefaction, the Chao1 estimator, and Recon v2.1 estimates of unobserved clonotypes were used to assess repertoire richness. Imported from immuneACCESS, the table was reduced by TCRdb to in-frame sequences with V and J called. These copies leave out some clones; in studies compared against another copy, an unresolved V gene accounts for under half, and the cause of the remainder is not known. V, J and clone size reflect that table, while D and trimming were determined from the DNA. In all, the sample holds about 510,000 clones, and roughly 85% of those were seen once. The biggest ten clones account for around 12% of the sample.

What the work shows at the level of the full study, not this receptor alone: Sampling was limited to blood, and TCR repertoires in tissue likely differ from TCR repertoires in blood. Because the study included a small number of donors, the genetic and exposure-history diversity represented was limited. Pairwise subsampling led to the expectation that sequencing depth would affect the degree of clonotype sharing among donors.

The sequencing input was PBMCs. This receptor was identified in a woman aged 40 to 50 in good health. Some clones in this sample may be carry-over from other donors' samples.

The CDR3 here reads CASSWDRNTEAFF. The sequenced DNA: TGTGCCAGCAGTTGGGACAGGAACACTGAAGCTTTCTTT. The sequence is built from TRBV5-4 and TRBJ1-1; TRBD1 agrees with 7 junctional bases. The CDR3 measures 13 amino acids from cysteine to phenylalanine. CDR3 DNA only is kept here, 39 bases in frame from base 1. After removal of 5 bases from V and 1 base from J, the junction retains 2 bases not matched to a gene. Looking up the germline V gene (reference sequence) yields CDR1 SGHNT and CDR2 YYREEE.